The 5 T cell receptor beta chains listed next were all sequenced from one sample in a study of T cell repertoires in cytomegalovirus infection. From the reads, TCRdb called clonotypes with MiXCR, one entry per CDR3 protein. The data show approximately 340,000 distinct CDR3 sequences, around 29% seen once. Their specific antigens are unknown. The sample here was cultured PBMCs, taken from culture after CMV antigen stimulation. These receptor sequences come from a human donor in good health (CMV status not recorded). Some clones in this sample may be carry-over from other donors' samples.

The V call is TRBV28, the J call TRBJ2-7; D not certain. The V gene lost 6 bases and the J gene lost 6 bases, with 12 bases spanning the gap. Germline V gives CDR1 MDHEN, CDR2 SYDVKM. CDR3 length equals 12 residues. The CDR3 sequence is CASSRRNAEQYF. The CDR3 DNA follows: TGTGCCAGCAGCCGACGAAATGCCGAGCAGTACTTC.

J is TRBJ2-2 and V is TRBV7-6, with 9 bases that match TRBD2. CDR1 is SGHVS, CDR2 FNYEAQ, per germline. The CDR3 covers 17 residues. Germline trimming cut 1 base from V and 0 bases from J; bases unmatched to any gene: 3. The CDR3: CASSLGGRAANTGELFF. DNA for the CDR3: TGTGCCAGCAGCTTAGGCGGGAGGGCCGCGAACACCGGGGAGCTGTTTTTT.

The CDR3 region has the DNA TGTGCCAGCAGCCGCTTTGGGGGGACTAATGAAAAACTGTTTTTT. Its protein product is CASSRFGGTNEKLFF. The chain has TRBV3-1 and TRBJ1-4, with D perhaps TRBD1 (5 bases). Germline lookup yields CDR1 LGHDT and CDR2 YNNKEL (reference sequence). V lost 4 bases, J lost 2 bases, and 11 bases lay in between. There are 15 residues in the CDR3.

The chain uses TRBV25-1 and TRBJ1-1; 7 nucleotides line up with TRBD1. Germline lookup yields CDR1 MGHDK and CDR2 SYGVNS. The CDR3 has 16 residues. V shed 2 bases, J shed 0 bases, and the junction held 6 bases outside the gene matches. As DNA, the CDR3 is TGTGCCAGCAGTGAAGGGACAGCGACGATGAACACTGAAGCTTTCTTT. As protein: CASSEGTATMNTEAFF.

This clonotype was counted ten times or more. The chain uses TRBV12-5 and TRBJ1-1, with D possibly matching TRBD1 (5 bases). This CDR3 region has 14 residues. V was cut by 7 bases and J by 0 bases, with 12 bases left in between. Germline V gives CDR1 LGHNT, CDR2 FRNRAP. The CDR3 coding sequence is TGTGCTAGTGTTCCGGGACCTATGAACACTGAAGCTTTCTTT. Its protein product is CASVPGPMNTEAFF.